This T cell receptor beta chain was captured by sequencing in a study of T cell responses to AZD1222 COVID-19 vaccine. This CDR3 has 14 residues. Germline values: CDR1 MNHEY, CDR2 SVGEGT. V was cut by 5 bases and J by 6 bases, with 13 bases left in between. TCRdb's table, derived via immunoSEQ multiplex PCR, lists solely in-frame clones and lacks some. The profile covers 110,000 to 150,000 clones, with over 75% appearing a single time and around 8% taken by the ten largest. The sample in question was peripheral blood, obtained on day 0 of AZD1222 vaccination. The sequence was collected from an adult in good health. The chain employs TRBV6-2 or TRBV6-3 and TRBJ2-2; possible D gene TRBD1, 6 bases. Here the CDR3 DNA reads TGTGCCAGCAGTAAAATCGAGGGGGCCGGGGAGCTGTTTTTT. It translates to CASSKIEGAGELFF.